The 12 T cell receptor beta chains below all came from one sample that was sequenced in a study of regulatory T cells in long-lasting Graves disease. Through Arm-PCR of CDR3 regions and iRepertoire HTBI primers, TCR beta libraries were built. TCRdb re-derived calls from the multiplex PCR reads in MiXCR, one entry per CDR3 protein. The table has 500,000 to 800,000 distinct CDR3 sequences, around 32% seen once; the top ten hold about two fifths. This sample's time point: persistent/refractory GD, antithyroid drugs over 5 years with positive TRAb. RNA from PBMCs was the source of the TCR library. The sample in question was peripheral blood mononuclear cells (PBMCs), obtained when the disease was refractory, from a patient treated with antithyroid drugs. The source is a female donor with Graves disease.

V and J are TRBV28 and TRBJ1-1; D is uncertain. V was pared by 7 bases and J by 1 base, with 13 bases between. The CDR3 is 14 residues long. Looked up from germline, CDR1 is MDHEN and CDR2 is SYDVKM. The CDR3 coding sequence is TGTGCCAGCACGGCCCGACTTGAGAACACTGAAGCTTTCTTT. Protein product: CASTARLENTEAFF.

The V call is TRBV30, the J call TRBJ1-1; the D is unclear. The CDR3 is made up of 13 amino acids. The germline gives CDR1 GTSNPN, CDR2 SVGIG (reference sequence). The V end was cut by 3 bases, the J end by 4 bases, with 12 bases between. The CDR3 protein is CAWRWQQATEAFF. CDR3 nucleotide sequence: TGTGCCTGGAGGTGGCAGCAGGCCACTGAAGCTTTCTTT.

This clonotype has ten or more counts. The chain combines TRBV15 with TRBJ2-5; 7 nucleotides align to TRBD1. V dropped 1 base and J dropped 1; count of bases not matched to a gene: 3. The CDR3 length is 15 residues. From germline, CDR1 is LNHNV and CDR2 YYDKDF (reference sequence). The CDR3 nucleotides read TGTGCCACCAGCAGAGCCGGGACAGCCCAAGAGACCCAGTACTTC. Its protein is CATSRAGTAQETQYF.

The chain links TRBV18 to TRBJ1-1; D perhaps matches TRBD1 (5 bases). This CDR3 is built from 15 residues. V was trimmed by 0 bases and J by 5 bases, leaving 13 bases between them. Germline CDR1 and CDR2: KGHSH and LQKENI. In nucleotides, the CDR3 is TGTGCCAGCTCACCACCCAAATGGGGGGTTACTGAAGCTTTCTTT. Translating gives CASSPPKWGVTEAFF.

This clonotype was counted many times. The rearrangement uses TRBV12-3 or TRBV12-4 and TRBJ1-2; D not certain. The CDR3 runs 16 residues. V gave up 4 bases and J gave up 0 bases, with 15 bases separating them. The CDR3 sequence is CASSYGRREANYGYTF. In DNA, the CDR3 is TGTGCCAGCAGTTATGGCCGTAGGGAAGCTAACTATGGCTACACCTTC.

This clonotype was seen many times. V is TRBV12-3 or TRBV12-4 and J is TRBJ1-2; D is undetermined. The CDR3 consists of 14 residues. V lost 5 bases and J 7 bases, leaving 17 bases between the germline ends. CDR3 residues: CASSPRPDSAGYTF. DNA for the CDR3: TGTGCCAGCAGTCCTAGACCGGACTCGGCTGGCTACACCTTC.

This clonotype was found a few times. The J gene is TRBJ1-2, the V gene TRBV24-1; weak D call: TRBD1 (5 bases). V gave up 1 base and J gave up 4 bases, with 9 bases separating them. Germline CDR1 and CDR2: KGHDR and SFDVKD. The CDR3 is 14 amino acids. The CDR3 spells CATSDFGGTYGYTF. CDR3 coding DNA: TGTGCCACCAGTGATTTTGGGGGGACCTATGGCTACACCTTC.

This clonotype occurred a few times. The rearrangement joins TRBV18 to TRBJ1-1, with D perhaps matching TRBD1 (6 bases). Germline V lookup: CDR1 KGHSH, CDR2 LQKENI. V dropped 8 bases and J dropped 0 bases, with 16 bases sitting between them. The CDR3 length is 15 residues. The CDR3 region is CASSPRQVLNTEAFF. CDR3 sequence (DNA): TGTGCCAGCAGCCCGCGACAGGTTTTGAACACTGAAGCTTTCTTT.

The chain's CDR3 is CSARDSGTGGRSYEQYF. The CDR3 nucleotides read TGCAGTGCTAGAGATAGTGGGACAGGGGGCAGATCCTACGAGCAGTACTTC. This sequence joins TRBV20-1 and TRBJ2-7; 12 nucleotides match TRBD1. The CDR3 runs to 17 residues. CDR1 is DFQATT and CDR2 is SNEGSKA in the germline V gene (reference sequence). J gave up 1 base and V 0 bases, and 7 bases lay outside the gene matches.

J is TRBJ2-6 and V is TRBV12-3 or TRBV12-4, with 9 bases identical to TRBD1. V shed 4 bases, J shed 2 bases, and the junction held 6 bases outside the gene matches. There are 17 residues in the CDR3. The chain's CDR3 is CASSSGQGVPGANVLTF. The CDR3 coding sequence is TGTGCCAGCAGTTCGGGACAGGGAGTCCCTGGGGCCAACGTCCTGACTTTC.

This clonotype was observed a few times. V usage is TRBV25-1 and J usage is TRBJ1-1; D is uncertain. Germline V gene data show CDR1 as MGHDK and CDR2 as SYGVNS. The length of the CDR3 is 11 residues. V shed 6 bases and J shed 6 bases, with 8 bases lying between them. The CDR3 loop reads CASSRHPEAFF. DNA of the CDR3: TGTGCCAGCAGCAGACACCCTGAAGCTTTCTTT.

This clonotype was observed many times. The V call is TRBV11-3, the J call TRBJ2-7; 7 bases are shared with TRBD2. CDR3 length equals 14 residues. V lost 5 bases to trimming and J lost 6 bases; unmatched junction nucleotides: 10. Germline V gene sequence: CDR1 SGHNT, CDR2 YENEEA. CDR3 nucleotide sequence: TGTGCCAGCAGCCCGGGGGGATTCGGGGGCGAGCAGTACTTC. Translation: CASSPGGFGGEQYF.